What follows are 32 T cell receptor beta chains derived from one specimen sequenced in a study of T cells in Graves' hyperthyroidism and ophthalmopathy. Researchers amplified the TCR beta CDR3 regions from RNA transcripts. HTBI primers were used for first-round RT-PCR of the TCR CDR3. Using its own MiXCR run on the multiplex PCR reads, TCRdb lists one record per CDR3 protein. Of about 560,000 distinct CDR3 sequences in the sample, approximately 15% were seen once. Sequencing used blood. The receptors originated from a woman between 18 and 29 years old with Graves' hyperthyroidism.

The J gene is TRBJ1-1, the V gene TRBV20-1; TRBD1 is a possible D gene (6 bases). Looked up from germline, CDR1 is DFQATT and CDR2 is SNEGSKA (reference sequence). Trimming took 3 bases from V and 4 from J, leaving 18 bases between them. CDR3 length: 15 residues. In DNA form, the CDR3 reads TGCAGTGCTAGGGGGGGTTGGAGAGGGGGCACTGAAGCTTTCTTT. Protein: CSARGGWRGGTEAFF.

The DNA for the CDR3 is TGTGCCAGCAGCCATAGCGGGGCCAAACTGTTTTTT. It codes for CASSHSGAKLFF. The chain joins TRBV7-9 to TRBJ1-4, with D possibly TRBD1 on 5 matching bases. The CDR3 is 12 amino acids. Germline-derived CDR1 and CDR2 are SEHNR and FQNEAQ (reference sequence). V shed 5 bases and J shed 11 bases, with 12 bases lying between them.

The chain couples TRBV7-9 to TRBJ2-1; 14 positions agree with TRBD2. CDR3 size: 18 residues. V dropped 1 base and J dropped 4; count of bases not matched to a gene: 6. Germline lookup yields CDR1 SEHNR and CDR2 FQNEAQ (reference sequence). The chain's CDR3 is CASSLGGLAGDLYNEQFF. CDR3 DNA sequence: TGTGCCAGCAGCTTAGGGGGACTAGCGGGGGATTTATACAATGAGCAGTTCTTC.

The CDR3 bases are TGTGCCAGCAGCCGTGAACCGGGACAGAAAAGACAGACCCAGTACTTC. The encoded protein is CASSREPGQKRQTQYF. The chain employs TRBV5-4 and TRBJ2-5; TRBD1 matches at 7 bases. V shed 4 bases and J 6 bases; nucleotides not matched to a gene: 15. The CDR3 spans 16 residues. CDR1 and CDR2 (germline): SGHNT, YYREEE (reference sequence).

This clonotype has at least ten counts. The J gene is TRBJ2-2, the V gene TRBV11-2; perhaps TRBD1 as D (5 bases). Looked up from germline, CDR1 is SGHAT and CDR2 is FQNNGV. V lost 1 base and J 0 bases, leaving 12 bases between the germline ends. The CDR3 runs to 17 residues. CDR3 in DNA: TGTGCCAGCAGCTTAGTTCACGGCAGGGCGAACACCGGGGAGCTGTTTTTT. This gives the protein CASSLVHGRANTGELFF.

As to this clonotype: This may be a read error, as it is one base from a much larger clone. V gene TRBV29-1 combines with J gene TRBJ2-4, with unresolved D. CDR1 is SQVTM and CDR2 is ANQGSEA in the germline V gene. Trimming removed 4 bases at V and 13 bases at J, with 17 bases between. There are 12 residues in the CDR3. CDR3 bases: TGCAGCGTTGGGGCAGCCAACAATGAGCAGTACTTC. It specifies CSVGAANNEQYF.

The genes are TRBV6-1 and TRBJ2-1, with a possible D match to TRBD1 (6 bases). V dropped 6 bases and J dropped 0 bases, with 12 bases sitting between them. This CDR3 has 15 residues. Germline V lookup: CDR1 MNHNS, CDR2 SASEGT. The CDR3 sequence is CASSVGHLSYNEQFF. The CDR3 bases are TGTGCCAGCAGCGTGGGACACCTCTCCTACAATGAGCAGTTCTTC.

The chain links TRBV18 to TRBJ1-4, with D tentatively TRBD1 (6 bases). Trimming removed 3 bases from V and 7 bases from J, with 18 bases in between. CDR1 is KGHSH and CDR2 is LQKENI in the germline V gene. The CDR3 has 16 residues. The CDR3 loop is CASSPSGGARGEKLFF. CDR3 DNA: TGTGCCAGCTCACCCTCCGGGGGGGCCCGGGGTGAAAAACTGTTTTTT.

In the case of this clonotype: This may come from a read error, since a much larger clone is one base off. The chain recombines TRBV3-1 with TRBJ2-1; 8 nucleotides match TRBD2. With 2 bases clipped from V and 2 bases from J, the junction kept 8 bases outside the gene matches. From germline, CDR1 is LGHDT and CDR2 YNNKEL (reference sequence). The CDR3 has 17 amino acids. This CDR3 reads CASSQRLSGEAYNEQFF. Here the CDR3 DNA reads TGTGCCAGCAGCCAACGACTTAGCGGGGAAGCCTACAATGAGCAGTTCTTC.

This clonotype was found many times. This chain uses TRBV12-3 or TRBV12-4 with TRBJ2-1, with D possibly TRBD1 on 6 matching bases. This CDR3 is 12 amino acids long. Trimming shortened V by 6 bases and J by 7 bases, and 10 bases separated the two germline ends. CDR3 loop: CASRPGENEQFF. CDR3 coding DNA: TGTGCCAGCAGACCAGGGGAGAATGAGCAGTTCTTC.

This clonotype was seen a few times. Here the CDR3 reads CSARRGGGHTEAFF. In DNA form, the CDR3 reads TGCAGTGCTAGGAGGGGAGGGGGCCACACTGAAGCTTTCTTT. The chain employs TRBV20-1 and TRBJ1-1, with 7 bases that match TRBD1. Germline V CDR1 and CDR2: DFQATT, SNEGSKA (reference sequence). J was trimmed by 3 bases and V by 3 bases; bases with no gene match: 7. The CDR3 is made up of 14 amino acids.

This clonotype was recorded at least ten times. The V call is TRBV29-1, the J call TRBJ2-5, with no clear D. The CDR3 extends over 12 amino acids. Germline V gene lookup returns CDR1 SQVTM and CDR2 ANQGSEA. The V end lost 5 bases, the J end lost 2 bases, and 9 bases lay between the germline ends. The DNA of the CDR3 is TGCAGCGTTCTTTTACGGCAAGAGACCCAGTACTTC. It is translated as CSVLLRQETQYF.

This clonotype appeared many times. The rearrangement uses TRBV5-1 and TRBJ2-3, with TRBD2 identical over 8 bases. Germline CDR1 is SGHRS and CDR2 is YFSETQ. The V gene end was trimmed by 7 bases and the J gene end by 0 bases; junction bases not matched to a gene: 7. The CDR3 has 15 residues. For the CDR3, the DNA is TGCGCCAGCGGCGTTAGCGGGACTAGCACAGATACGCAGTATTTT. Translating gives CASGVSGTSTDTQYF.

The table lists this clonotype with a few counts. This chain joins TRBV12-3 or TRBV12-4 and TRBJ1-4; 8 bases match TRBD1. V shed 8 bases, J shed 4 bases, and the junction held 12 bases outside the gene matches. The CDR3 sequence is 16 residues long. The CDR3 region is CASAVWGDRSNEKLFF. The CDR3 coding sequence is TGTGCCAGCGCAGTTTGGGGGGACAGGAGTAATGAAAAACTGTTTTTT.

The sample holds one count of this clonotype. CDR3 sequence (DNA): TGCGCCAGCAGCCAAGATATAGGGACAGGGGGCGATGACACTGAAGCTTTCTTT. It encodes CASSQDIGTGGDDTEAFF. The chain carries TRBV4-3 and TRBJ1-1; 12 bases match TRBD1. Per the germline V gene, CDR1 is LGHNA and CDR2 is YSLEER. The length of the CDR3 is 18 residues. The J segment lost 3 bases and the V segment lost 0 bases, leaving 8 bases of the junction unmatched.

This sequence joins TRBV5-1 and TRBJ2-7; no definite D call. The V gene's germline CDR1 is SGHRS and CDR2 YFSETQ. The CDR3 extends over 13 amino acids. Trimming took 1 base from V and 2 from J, leaving 7 bases between them. The CDR3 spells CASSLPRPYEQYF. In DNA, the CDR3 is TGCGCCAGCAGCTTGCCCCGCCCCTACGAGCAGTACTTC.

This clonotype came up many times. The chain uses TRBV24-1 and TRBJ2-3, with TRBD2 matching over 11 bases. From germline, CDR1 is KGHDR and CDR2 SFDVKD. J was trimmed by 0 bases and V by 3 bases; bases with no gene match: 4. This CDR3 is built from 17 residues. CDR3 sequence (DNA): TGTGCCACCAGTGATGCAACTAGCGGGGGAAGCACAGATACGCAGTATTTT. It encodes CATSDATSGGSTDTQYF.

This clonotype was seen a few times. V is TRBV6-1 and J is TRBJ2-2; 11 nucleotides line up with TRBD1. This CDR3 spans 15 amino acids. The germline V gene encodes CDR1 MNHNS and CDR2 SASEGT. V lost 10 bases to trimming and J lost 4 bases; unmatched junction nucleotides: 8. The CDR3 DNA sequence: TGTGCCACCTCCGGACAGGGGGCGATCACCGGGGAGCTGTTTTTT. Its protein product is CATSGQGAITGELFF.

The V and J genes are TRBV7-9 and TRBJ2-1, with 9 bases aligning to TRBD2. This CDR3 region has 18 residues. V lost 2 bases, J lost 4 bases, and 12 bases stayed unmatched. Germline lookup yields CDR1 SEHNR and CDR2 FQNEAQ (reference sequence). DNA of the CDR3: TGTGCCAGCAGCTTACGGCGAAGTGTTAGCGGGGGTTACAATGAGCAGTTCTTC. Its translation: CASSLRRSVSGGYNEQFF.

In regard to this clonotype: A much more abundant neighbour one base away suggests this may be a read error. The chain employs TRBV2 and TRBJ2-1, with 10 bases lining up with TRBD1. The J segment lost 3 bases and the V segment lost 8 bases, leaving 7 bases of the junction unmatched. CDR3 length: 15 amino acids. Germline V gene lookup returns CDR1 SNHLY and CDR2 FYNNEI. The CDR3 DNA reads TGTGCCAGCCCTTCCGGGACAGGGGACTACAATGAGCAGTTCTTC. Protein: CASPSGTGDYNEQFF.

The genes are TRBV5-6 and TRBJ2-1, with TRBD2 matching 8 bases. Germline-derived CDR1 and CDR2 are SGHDT and YYEEEE. CDR3 length equals 15 residues. V dropped 0 bases and J dropped 6; count of bases not matched to a gene: 5. The DNA for the CDR3 is TGTGCCAGCAGCTTGGTCCAGCGGGAGACCAATGAGCAGTTCTTC. Amino acid sequence: CASSLVQRETNEQFF.

The rearrangement joins TRBV11-2 to TRBJ2-3; D might be TRBD1 or TRBD2, each matching 5 bases. The CDR3 covers 15 residues. Germline loops: CDR1 SGHAT, CDR2 FQNNGV. Trimming took 1 base from V and 2 from J, leaving 10 bases between them. The CDR3 coding sequence is TGTGCCAGCAGCTTAGTGGGGGACCCCACAGATACGCAGTATTTT. Protein product: CASSLVGDPTDTQYF.

This clonotype was picked up many times. The V and J genes are TRBV7-2 and TRBJ1-1; D gene unclear. CDR3 length equals 15 residues. Deletions cut 5 bases from V and 5 bases from J, with 18 bases between. CDR1 is SGHTA and CDR2 is FQGNSA in the germline V gene. As DNA, the CDR3 is TGTGCCAGCAGCCTAAGCTGGGCCGTGGAGACTGAAGCTTTCTTT. Translating gives CASSLSWAVETEAFF.

This clonotype was found a few times. This rearrangement joins TRBV7-9 to TRBJ2-7; possibly TRBD1 or TRBD2 for D (5 bases each). CDR1 and CDR2 (germline): SEHNR, FQNEAQ (reference sequence). Trimming took 5 bases from V and 0 from J, leaving 17 bases between them. The CDR3 extends over 16 amino acids. The CDR3 loop is CASSLYHWGSSYEQYF. In DNA, the CDR3 is TGTGCCAGCAGCCTTTATCACTGGGGGAGCTCCTACGAGCAGTACTTC.

This chain uses TRBV20-1 with TRBJ2-3, with TRBD2 identical over 11 bases. This CDR3 region has 14 residues. The germline V gene encodes CDR1 DFQATT and CDR2 SNEGSKA (reference sequence). V dropped 5 bases and J dropped 1; count of bases not matched to a gene: 2. The CDR3 coding sequence is TGCAGTGCTTTACTAGCGGGGGGCACAGATACGCAGTATTTT. Encoded protein: CSALLAGGTDTQYF.

This clonotype was found once. V is TRBV3-1 and J is TRBJ2-2, with 11 bases matching TRBD2. Trimming removed 0 bases from V and 3 bases from J; junction bases left unmatched: 6. CDR3 length equals 18 residues. Germline V gives CDR1 LGHDT, CDR2 YNNKEL (reference sequence). The CDR3 sequence: CASSQERTSGGYTGELFF. CDR3 DNA sequence: TGTGCCAGCAGCCAAGAGAGAACTAGCGGGGGTTACACCGGGGAGCTGTTTTTT.

This clonotype was picked up a small number of times. This chain uses TRBV20-1 with TRBJ2-2; 10 nucleotides agree with TRBD2. Germline loops: CDR1 DFQATT, CDR2 SNEGSKA (reference sequence). Trimming cost V 3 bases and J 5 bases; bases outside gene matches: 9. This CDR3 contains 16 residues. The DNA of the CDR3 is TGCAGTGCTAGCCGAGCGGGAGGGCTCGGGACCGGGGAGCTGTTTTTT. Translation gives CSASRAGGLGTGELFF.

This clonotype has at least ten counts. The chain links TRBV20-1 to TRBJ2-1; no definite D call. The V end was cut by 5 bases, the J end by 0 bases, with 14 bases between. The CDR3 is 15 residues long. CDR1 is DFQATT and CDR2 is SNEGSKA in the germline V gene (reference sequence). Written as DNA, the CDR3 is TGCAGTGCTTCGGCAGTTCTCAGCTCCTACAATGAGCAGTTCTTC. Translating gives CSASAVLSSYNEQFF.

This clonotype was counted ten times or more. The CDR3 coding sequence is TGTGCCAGCAGCTCAGTCCCGGCTAGGGATCCTTGGGAGACCCAGTACTTC. The encoded protein is CASSSVPARDPWETQYF. The rearrangement joins TRBV11-2 to TRBJ2-5; D is ambiguous. The CDR3 is made up of 17 amino acids. CDR1 is SGHAT and CDR2 is FQNNGV in the germline V gene. The germline V and J ends were trimmed by 4 bases and 5 bases, with 23 bases remaining between them.

Remarks on this clonotype: Germline is not matched at one junction end, which may reflect a read error. The chain couples TRBV29-1 to TRBJ2-1, with unresolved D. This CDR3 has 16 residues. Germline values: CDR1 SQVTM, CDR2 ANQGSEA. The CDR3 sequence is CRVEDHGSRSYNEQFF. CDR3 in DNA: TGCAGAGTTGAAGATCACGGTAGTAGGTCCTACAATGAGCAGTTCTTC.

This clonotype has only a few counts. This chain connects TRBV5-1 to TRBJ2-7, with D possibly called TRBD1 or TRBD2 (5 bases each). This CDR3 is 11 amino acids long. Germline V CDR1 and CDR2: SGHRS, YFSETQ. V shed 7 bases and J shed 3 bases, with 8 bases lying between them. Written as DNA, the CDR3 is TGCGCCAGCGGGGACGGCTACGAGCAGTACTTC. Translation gives CASGDGYEQYF. Variable domain in full (rest from reference TRBV5-1 and TRBJ2-7): KAGVTQTPRYLIKTRGQQVTLSCSPISGHRSVSWYQQTPGQGLQFLFEYFSETQRNKGNFPGRFSGRQFSNSRSEMNVSTLELGDSALYLCASGDGYEQYFGPGTRLTVT.

The chain carries TRBV25-1 and TRBJ2-5; 9 bases align to TRBD1. CDR1 and CDR2 from the germline V gene are MGHDK and SYGVNS. Trimming at V came to 5 bases and at J to 4 bases, leaving 8 bases not matched to a gene. This CDR3 region has 15 residues. The CDR3 DNA sequence: TGTGCCAGCAGTCCCCGGGACAGGGTTCGAGAGACCCAGTACTTC. Protein product: CASSPRDRVRETQYF.